At least ten counts were recorded for the clone carrying this T cell receptor beta chain. The antigen is undetermined. This entry is derived from a study of regulatory T cells in long-lasting Graves disease. Study-wide results and limits: The researchers studied only peripheral blood, not thyroid tissue. Persistent disease samples used TRBV28, TRBJ1-2 and TRBJ2-5 preferentially.

To make TCR beta libraries, researchers used iRepertoire HTBI primers and Arm-PCR of CDR3 regions. Each CDR3 protein is one row after TCRdb ran MiXCR on the multiplex PCR reads. The data hold some 370,000 distinct CDR3 sequences, with around 23% observed a single time. Germline CDR1 reads ENHRY; CDR2 reads SYGVKD. V lost 8 bases and J lost 3, with 20 bases in between. The CDR3 has 15 amino acids. Specified time point: persistent/refractory GD, antithyroid drugs over 5 years with positive TRAb. PBMC RNA was the source of the TCR library. The input for sequencing was peripheral blood mononuclear cells (PBMCs), taken when the disease was refractory, from a patient treated with antithyroid drugs. The V gene is TRBV10-3, the J gene TRBJ2-7; D might be TRBD2 (6 bases). This TCR was recovered from a woman in her 40s with Graves disease. The CDR3 protein is CAISRRRGNNYEQYF. CDR3 nucleotide sequence: TGTGCCATCTCCCGCAGGCGGGGAAATAACTACGAGCAGTACTTC.